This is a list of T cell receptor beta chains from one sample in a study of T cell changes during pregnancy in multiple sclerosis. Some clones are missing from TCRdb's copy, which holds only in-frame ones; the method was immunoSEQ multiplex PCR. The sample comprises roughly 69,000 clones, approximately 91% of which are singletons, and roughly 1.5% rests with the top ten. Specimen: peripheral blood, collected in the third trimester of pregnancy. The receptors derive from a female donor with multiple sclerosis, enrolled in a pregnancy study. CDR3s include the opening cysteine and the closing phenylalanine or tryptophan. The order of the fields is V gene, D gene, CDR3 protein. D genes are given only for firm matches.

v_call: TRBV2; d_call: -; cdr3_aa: CASIPTAGNTEAFF
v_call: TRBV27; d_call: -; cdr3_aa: CASSLSGGDTIYF
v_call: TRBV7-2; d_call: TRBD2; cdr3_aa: CASSLDSGGAFGELFF
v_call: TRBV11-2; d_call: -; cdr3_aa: CASSLAGASDTQYF
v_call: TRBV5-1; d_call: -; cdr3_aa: CASSPNGGSGNTIYF
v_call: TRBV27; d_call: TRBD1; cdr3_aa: CASSTSTGDAYEQYF
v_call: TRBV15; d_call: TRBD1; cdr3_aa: CATSRVGQDLAYEQYF
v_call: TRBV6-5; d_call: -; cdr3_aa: CASSHGGNTEAFF
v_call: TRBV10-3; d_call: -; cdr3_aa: CAISDWGGGPDTQYF
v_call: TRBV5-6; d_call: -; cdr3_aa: CASSLVEQTRNEQFF
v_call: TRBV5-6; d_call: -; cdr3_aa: CASSLLAGEGKPQHF
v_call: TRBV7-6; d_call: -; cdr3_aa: CASRFQEDTGELFF
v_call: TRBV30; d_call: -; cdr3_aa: CASKRRFGGGGTVYNEQFF
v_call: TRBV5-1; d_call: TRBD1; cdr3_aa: CASSRQGARTEAFF
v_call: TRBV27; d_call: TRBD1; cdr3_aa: CASSFLDPTGGGEQYF
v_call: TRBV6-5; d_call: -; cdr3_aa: CASSNQPGQPQHF
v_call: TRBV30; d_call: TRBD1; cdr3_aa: CAWSRDRVSNQPQHF
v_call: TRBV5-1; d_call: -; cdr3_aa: CASSVLPGGNTIYF
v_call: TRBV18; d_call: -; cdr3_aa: CASSLNRVGEQFF
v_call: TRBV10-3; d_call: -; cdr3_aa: CAISPWGREQPQHF
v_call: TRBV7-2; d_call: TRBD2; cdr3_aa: CASTPLAGDETQYF
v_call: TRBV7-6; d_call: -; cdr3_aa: CASSYGGASGANVLTF
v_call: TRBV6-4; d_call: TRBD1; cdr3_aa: CASSASTGGVSPLHF
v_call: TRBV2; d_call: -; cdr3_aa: CASREQSGNQPQHF
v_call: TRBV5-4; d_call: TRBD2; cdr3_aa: CASSLGLAGGSQYF
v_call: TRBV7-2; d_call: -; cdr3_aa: CASSLTQGYGELFF
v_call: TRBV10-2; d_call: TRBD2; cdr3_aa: CASSQGLGDTGELFF
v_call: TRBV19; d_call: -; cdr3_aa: CASSIGPAGSGELFF
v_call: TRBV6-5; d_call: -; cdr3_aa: CASSPGSFNQPQHF
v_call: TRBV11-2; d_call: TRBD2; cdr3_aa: CASSVQGLALSGELFF
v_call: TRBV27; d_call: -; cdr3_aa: CATSIGSSSYNEQFF
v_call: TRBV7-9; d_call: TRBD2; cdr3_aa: CASSSLRLAGAQETQYF
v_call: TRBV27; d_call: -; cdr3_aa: CASSRQVIDTQYF
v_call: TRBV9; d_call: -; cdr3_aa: CASAEGGPGNTIYF
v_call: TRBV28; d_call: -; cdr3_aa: CASSSWAQPQHF
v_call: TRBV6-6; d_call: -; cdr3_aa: CASTLAPSSYNSPLHF
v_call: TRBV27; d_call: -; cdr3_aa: CASSFQGTPYEQYF
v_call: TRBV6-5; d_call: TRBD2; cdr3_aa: CASTRGGGENIQYF
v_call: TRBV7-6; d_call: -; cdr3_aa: CASSPDTYEQYF
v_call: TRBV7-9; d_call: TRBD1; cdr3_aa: CASSSRQGWLDEQFF
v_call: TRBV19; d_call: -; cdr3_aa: CASSPGLTNPNTEAFF
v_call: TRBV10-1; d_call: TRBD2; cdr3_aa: CASSPRRGVGEGVQYF
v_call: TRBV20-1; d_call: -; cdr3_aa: CSAPLSNGYTF
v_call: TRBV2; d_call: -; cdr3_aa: CASERENTEAFF
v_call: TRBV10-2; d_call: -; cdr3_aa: CASSDRAISNQPQHF
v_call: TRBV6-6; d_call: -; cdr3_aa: CASSQQARETQYF
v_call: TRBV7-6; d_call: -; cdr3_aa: CASSSSFRQGGNTIYF
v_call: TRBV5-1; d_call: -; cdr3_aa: CASSLNRMNTEAFF
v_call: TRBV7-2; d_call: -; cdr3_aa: CASSLAVDQPQHF
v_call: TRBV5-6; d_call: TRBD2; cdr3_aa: CASSFTSGGQETQYF
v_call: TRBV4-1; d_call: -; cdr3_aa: CASSRRTADNSPLHF
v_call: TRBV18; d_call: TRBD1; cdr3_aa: CASSPPDRATEAFF
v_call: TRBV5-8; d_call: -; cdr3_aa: CASSLREGLYGNTIYF
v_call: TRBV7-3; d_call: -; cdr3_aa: CASSSQQGSDTQYF
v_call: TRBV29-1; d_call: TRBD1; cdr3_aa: CSVADRAETYEQYF
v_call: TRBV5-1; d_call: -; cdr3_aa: CASSADYNSPLHF
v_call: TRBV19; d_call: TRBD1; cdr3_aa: CASNDRGPYSNQPQHF